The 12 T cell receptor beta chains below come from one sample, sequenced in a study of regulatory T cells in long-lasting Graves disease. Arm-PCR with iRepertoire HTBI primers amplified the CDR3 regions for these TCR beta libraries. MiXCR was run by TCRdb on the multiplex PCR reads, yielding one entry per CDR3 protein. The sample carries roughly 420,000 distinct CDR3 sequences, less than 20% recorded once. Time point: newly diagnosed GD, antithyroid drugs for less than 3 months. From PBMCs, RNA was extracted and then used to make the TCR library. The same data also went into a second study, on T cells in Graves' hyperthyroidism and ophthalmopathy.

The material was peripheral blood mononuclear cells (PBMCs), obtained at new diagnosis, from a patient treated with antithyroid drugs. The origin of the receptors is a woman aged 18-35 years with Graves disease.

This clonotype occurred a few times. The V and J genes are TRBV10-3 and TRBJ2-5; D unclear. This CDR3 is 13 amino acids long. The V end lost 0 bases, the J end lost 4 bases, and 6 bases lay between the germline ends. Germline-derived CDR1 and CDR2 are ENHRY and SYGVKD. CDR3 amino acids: CAISESKRETQYF. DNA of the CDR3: TGTGCCATCAGTGAGTCGAAGCGAGAGACCCAGTACTTC.

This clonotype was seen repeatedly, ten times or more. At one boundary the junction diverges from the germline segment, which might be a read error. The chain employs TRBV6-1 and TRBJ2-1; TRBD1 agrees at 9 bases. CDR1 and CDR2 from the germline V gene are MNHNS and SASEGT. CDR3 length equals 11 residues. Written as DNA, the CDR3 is TGTGCCAGCAGTGATTGGGACAGGGCCCTCTTC. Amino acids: CASSDWDRALF.

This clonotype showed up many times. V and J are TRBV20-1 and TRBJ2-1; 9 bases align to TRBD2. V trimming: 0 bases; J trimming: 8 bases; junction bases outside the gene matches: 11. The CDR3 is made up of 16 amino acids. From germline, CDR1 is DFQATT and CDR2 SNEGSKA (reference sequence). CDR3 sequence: CSARDPGLARGDEQFF. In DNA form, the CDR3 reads TGCAGTGCTAGAGATCCGGGACTAGCTAGAGGCGATGAGCAGTTCTTC.

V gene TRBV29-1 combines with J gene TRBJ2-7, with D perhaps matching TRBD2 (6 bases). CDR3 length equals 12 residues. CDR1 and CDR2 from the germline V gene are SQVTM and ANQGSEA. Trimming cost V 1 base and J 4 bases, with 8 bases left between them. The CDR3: CSVEVSGYEQYF. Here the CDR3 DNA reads TGCAGCGTTGAAGTTAGCGGTTACGAGCAGTACTTC.

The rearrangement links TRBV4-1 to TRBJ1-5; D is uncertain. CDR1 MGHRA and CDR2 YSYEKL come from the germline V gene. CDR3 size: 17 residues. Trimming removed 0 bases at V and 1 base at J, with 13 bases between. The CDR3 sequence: CASSQDPMGLSNQPQHF. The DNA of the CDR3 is TGCGCCAGCAGCCAAGATCCTATGGGCCTAAGCAATCAGCCCCAGCATTTT.

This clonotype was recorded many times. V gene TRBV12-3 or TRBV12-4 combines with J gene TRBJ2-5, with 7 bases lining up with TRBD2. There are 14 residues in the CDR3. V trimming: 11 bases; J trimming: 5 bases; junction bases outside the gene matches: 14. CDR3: CASGRRENIETQYF. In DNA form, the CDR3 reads TGTGCCTCCGGACGGCGGGAGAATATTGAGACCCAGTACTTC.

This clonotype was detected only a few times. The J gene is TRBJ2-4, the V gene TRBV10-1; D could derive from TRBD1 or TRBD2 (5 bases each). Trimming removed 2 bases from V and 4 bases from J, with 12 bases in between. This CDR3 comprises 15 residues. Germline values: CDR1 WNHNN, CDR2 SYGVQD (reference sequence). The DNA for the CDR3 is TGCGCCAGCAGTGAGACCCGGGACGGGAAAAACATTCAGTACTTC. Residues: CASSETRDGKNIQYF.

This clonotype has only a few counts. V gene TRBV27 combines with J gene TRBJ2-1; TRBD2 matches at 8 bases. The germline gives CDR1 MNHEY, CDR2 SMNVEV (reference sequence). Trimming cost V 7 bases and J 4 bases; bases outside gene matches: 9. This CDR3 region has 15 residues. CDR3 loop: CASKSSGSLYNEQFF. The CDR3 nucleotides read TGTGCCAGCAAATCAAGCGGGAGTTTGTACAATGAGCAGTTCTTC.

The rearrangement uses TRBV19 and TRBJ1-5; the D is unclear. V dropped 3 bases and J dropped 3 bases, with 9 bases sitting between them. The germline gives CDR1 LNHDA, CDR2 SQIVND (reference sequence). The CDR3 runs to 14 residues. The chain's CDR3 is CASSIPGNNQPQHF. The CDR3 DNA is TGTGCCAGTAGTATCCCGGGGAACAATCAGCCCCAGCATTTT. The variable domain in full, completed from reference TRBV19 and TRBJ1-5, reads DGGITQSPKYLFRKEGQNVTLSCEQNLNHDAMYWYRQDPGQGLRLIYYSQIVNDFQKGDIAEGYSVSREKKESFPLTVTSAQKNPTAFYLCASSIPGNNQPQHFGDGTRLSIL.

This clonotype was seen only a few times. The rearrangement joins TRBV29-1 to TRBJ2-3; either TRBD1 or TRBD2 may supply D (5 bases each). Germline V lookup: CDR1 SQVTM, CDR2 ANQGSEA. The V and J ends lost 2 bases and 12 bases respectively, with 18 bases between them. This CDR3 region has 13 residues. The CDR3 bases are TGCAGCGTTGAAAGTGGGGACCAACAGGCACAGTATTTT. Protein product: CSVESGDQQAQYF.

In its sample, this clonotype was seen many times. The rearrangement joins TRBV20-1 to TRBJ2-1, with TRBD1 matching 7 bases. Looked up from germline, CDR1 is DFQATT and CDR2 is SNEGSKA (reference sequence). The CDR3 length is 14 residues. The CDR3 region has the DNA TGCACCCCTAAACAGGGGAGCTCCTACAATGAGCAGTTCTTC. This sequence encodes CTPKQGSSYNEQFF.

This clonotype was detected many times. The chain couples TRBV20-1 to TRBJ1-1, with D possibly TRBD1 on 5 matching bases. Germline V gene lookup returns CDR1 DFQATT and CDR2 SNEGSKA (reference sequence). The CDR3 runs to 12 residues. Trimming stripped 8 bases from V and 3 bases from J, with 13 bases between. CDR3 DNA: TGCAGTAGGGCAGGGAGAGACACTGAAGCTTTCTTT. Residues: CSRAGRDTEAFF.